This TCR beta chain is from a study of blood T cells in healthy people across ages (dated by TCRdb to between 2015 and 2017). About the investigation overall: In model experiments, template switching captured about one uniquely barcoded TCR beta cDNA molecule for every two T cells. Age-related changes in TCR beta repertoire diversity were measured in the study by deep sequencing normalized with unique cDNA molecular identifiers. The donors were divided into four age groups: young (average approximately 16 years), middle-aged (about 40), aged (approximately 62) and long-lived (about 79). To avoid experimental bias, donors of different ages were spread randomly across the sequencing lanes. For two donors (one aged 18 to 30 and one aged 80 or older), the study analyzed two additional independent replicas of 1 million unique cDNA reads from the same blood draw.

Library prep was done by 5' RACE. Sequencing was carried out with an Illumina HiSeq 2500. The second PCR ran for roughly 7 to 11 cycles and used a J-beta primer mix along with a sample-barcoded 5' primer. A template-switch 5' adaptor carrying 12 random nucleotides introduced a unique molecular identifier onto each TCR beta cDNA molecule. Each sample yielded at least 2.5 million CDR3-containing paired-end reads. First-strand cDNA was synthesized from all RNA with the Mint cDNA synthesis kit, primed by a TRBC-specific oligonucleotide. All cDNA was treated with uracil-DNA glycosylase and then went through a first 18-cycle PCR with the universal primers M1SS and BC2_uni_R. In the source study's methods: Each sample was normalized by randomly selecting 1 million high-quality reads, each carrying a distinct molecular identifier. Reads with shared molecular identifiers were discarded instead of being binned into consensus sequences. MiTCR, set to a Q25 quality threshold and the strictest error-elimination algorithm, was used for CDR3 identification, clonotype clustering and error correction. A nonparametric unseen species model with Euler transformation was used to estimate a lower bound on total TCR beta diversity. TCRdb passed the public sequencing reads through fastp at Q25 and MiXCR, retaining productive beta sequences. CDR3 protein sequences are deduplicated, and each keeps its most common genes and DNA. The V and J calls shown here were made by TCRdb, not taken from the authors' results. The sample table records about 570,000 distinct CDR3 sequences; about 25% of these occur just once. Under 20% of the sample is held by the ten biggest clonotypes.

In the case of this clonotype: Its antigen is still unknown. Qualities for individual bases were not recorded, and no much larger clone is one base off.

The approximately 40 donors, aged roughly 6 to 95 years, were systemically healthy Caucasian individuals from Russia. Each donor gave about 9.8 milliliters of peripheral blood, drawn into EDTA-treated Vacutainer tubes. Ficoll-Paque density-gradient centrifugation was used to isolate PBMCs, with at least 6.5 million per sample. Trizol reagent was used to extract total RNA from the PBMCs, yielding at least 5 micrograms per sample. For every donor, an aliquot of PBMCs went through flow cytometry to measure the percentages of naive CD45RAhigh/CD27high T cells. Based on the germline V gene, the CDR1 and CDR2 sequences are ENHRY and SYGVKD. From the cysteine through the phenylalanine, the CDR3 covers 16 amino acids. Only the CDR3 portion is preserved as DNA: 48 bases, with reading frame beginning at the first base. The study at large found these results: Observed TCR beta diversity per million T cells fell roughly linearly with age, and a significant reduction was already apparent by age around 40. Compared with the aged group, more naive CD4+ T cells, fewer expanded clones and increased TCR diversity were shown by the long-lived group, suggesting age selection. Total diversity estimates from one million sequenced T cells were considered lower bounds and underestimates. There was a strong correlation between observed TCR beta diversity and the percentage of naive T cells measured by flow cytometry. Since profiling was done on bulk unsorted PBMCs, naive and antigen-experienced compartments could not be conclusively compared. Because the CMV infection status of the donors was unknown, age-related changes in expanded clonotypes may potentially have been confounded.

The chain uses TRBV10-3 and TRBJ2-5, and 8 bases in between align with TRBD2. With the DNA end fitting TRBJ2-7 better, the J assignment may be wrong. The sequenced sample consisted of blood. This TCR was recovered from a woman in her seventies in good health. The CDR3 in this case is CAISNLLAESFYEQYF. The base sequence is TGTGCCATCAGTAACCTACTAGCGGAGAGCTTCTACGAGCAGTACTTC.